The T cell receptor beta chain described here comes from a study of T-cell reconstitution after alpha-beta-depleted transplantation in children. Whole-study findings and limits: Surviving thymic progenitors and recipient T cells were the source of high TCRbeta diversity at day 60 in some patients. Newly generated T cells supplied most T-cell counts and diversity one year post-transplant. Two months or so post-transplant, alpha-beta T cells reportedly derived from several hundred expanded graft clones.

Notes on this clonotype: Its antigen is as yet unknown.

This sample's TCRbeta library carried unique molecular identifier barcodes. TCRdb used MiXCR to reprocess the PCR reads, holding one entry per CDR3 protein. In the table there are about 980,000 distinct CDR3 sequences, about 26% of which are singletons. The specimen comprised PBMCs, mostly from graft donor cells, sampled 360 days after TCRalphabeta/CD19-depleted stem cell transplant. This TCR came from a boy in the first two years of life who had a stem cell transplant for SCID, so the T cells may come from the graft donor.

The CDR3 nucleotides are TGTGCCAGTGACAGGGGCCGGGGGAATGAGCAGTTCTTC. Translation gives CASDRGRGNEQFF. The J gene is TRBJ2-1, the V gene TRBV6-2 or TRBV6-3, with 8 bases that match TRBD1. Germline CDR1 MNHEY, CDR2 SVGEGT. V was pared by 9 bases and J by 7 bases, with 8 bases of the junction left unmatched. This CDR3 has 13 residues.